These 27 T cell receptor beta chains originate from one sample sequenced in a study of cytomegalovirus exposure and HLA in healthy donors. PCR amplification relied on 60 Vbeta primers (plus 13 Jbeta primers). Data came from immunoSEQ multiplex PCR; TCRdb stores just in-frame clones and leaves some out. The sample holds about 200,000 clones. Sequencing was carried out using PBMCs. These receptors originate from a woman aged 30 to 39 in good health and CMV-seropositive.

The chain has TRBV6-6 and TRBJ1-6; 7 nucleotides line up with TRBD1. The V and J ends lost 11 bases and 4 bases, in that order; junction bases with no gene match: 2. Germline assignment: CDR1 MNHNY and CDR2 SVGAGI (reference sequence). The CDR3 totals 12 residues. CDR3 region: CAVQGYNSPLHF. The CDR3 bases are TGTGCCGTACAGGGGTATAATTCACCCCTCCACTTT.

This chain uses TRBV6-5 with TRBJ2-1; no firm D call. Germline assignment: CDR1 MNHEY and CDR2 SVGAGI. CDR3 length equals 16 residues. The V and J ends lost 0 bases and 9 bases respectively, with 18 bases between them. The CDR3 DNA reads as TGTGCCAGCAGTTACTCGAATTTACAGTTACGTATTGAGCAGTTCTTC. Its protein product is CASSYSNLQLRIEQFF.

The chain recombines TRBV28 with TRBJ2-7; 7 bases are shared with TRBD1. V trimming: 3 bases; J trimming: 5 bases; junction bases outside the gene matches: 7. This CDR3 comprises 14 residues. CDR1 MDHEN and CDR2 SYDVKM come from the germline V gene. The CDR3 DNA follows: TGTGCCAGCAGTTTTGGCAGGGGGACCAACGAGCAGTACTTC. Residues: CASSFGRGTNEQYF.

This chain connects TRBV5-6 to TRBJ1-2; a weak D match, TRBD1 (6 bases). Germline CDR1 is SGHDT and CDR2 is YYEEEE. V lost 1 base, J lost 4 bases, and 14 bases lay in between. This CDR3 contains 15 residues. Here the CDR3 DNA reads TGTGCCAGCAGCTTGAAGGGGGATAGGAGCTATGGCTACACCTTC. Translated: CASSLKGDRSYGYTF.

The CDR3 DNA follows: TGCGCCAGCAGCCGGGGTGGGACAGGGGGCTTCGAGCAGTACTTC. The encoded protein is CASSRGGTGGFEQYF. The rearrangement uses TRBV4-3 and TRBJ2-7; 12 bases agree with TRBD1. After removal of 4 bases from V and 6 bases from J, the junction contained 7 bases not matched to a gene. Germline loops: CDR1 LGHNA, CDR2 YSLEER. There are 15 residues in the CDR3.

The genes are TRBV5-4 and TRBJ2-2; 11 nucleotides line up with TRBD2. V shed 4 bases, J shed 0 bases, and the junction held 5 bases outside the gene matches. The CDR3 has 17 amino acids. Germline assignment: CDR1 SGHNT and CDR2 YYREEE (reference sequence). This CDR3 reads CASSRLAGGPNTGELFF. In DNA, the CDR3 is TGTGCCAGCAGCAGGCTAGCGGGGGGTCCGAACACCGGGGAGCTGTTTTTT.

The chain links TRBV5-8 to TRBJ1-4, with 11 bases aligning to TRBD1. Germline CDR1 SGHTS, CDR2 YDEGEE. V lost 0 bases and J lost 4; bases outside the gene matches: 8. This CDR3 has 18 residues. CDR3 nucleotide sequence: TGTGCCAGCAGCTTGGGGGCTCCGGGACAGGGGGATAATGAAAAACTGTTTTTT. Translated, it gives CASSLGAPGQGDNEKLFF.

Here the CDR3 reads CASSQLGTGAFGYTF. In nucleotides, the CDR3 is TGCGCCAGCAGCCAACTCGGGACAGGGGCTTTTGGCTACACCTTC. The chain links TRBV4-1 to TRBJ1-2; 10 nucleotides line up with TRBD1. CDR1 is MGHRA, CDR2 YSYEKL, per germline. Trimming took 2 bases from V and 7 from J; bases not matched to a gene: 7. The CDR3 covers 15 residues.

The chain is built from TRBV6-5 and TRBJ1-1, with D perhaps matching TRBD1 (6 bases). The germline gives CDR1 MNHEY, CDR2 SVGAGI. This CDR3 comprises 15 residues. Trimming left V 4 bases short and J 6 bases short, with 18 bases between. CDR3 sequence (DNA): TGTGCCAGCAGTTCCCGAGGGGGGGTGTTCCCTGAAGCTTTCTTT. Amino acid sequence: CASSSRGGVFPEAFF.

V is TRBV2 and J is TRBJ2-7, with a tentative D call TRBD2 (6 bases). The CDR3 consists of 11 residues. V lost 6 bases, J lost 3 bases, and 6 bases lay in between. Germline CDR1 reads SNHLY; CDR2 reads FYNNEI. In nucleotides, the CDR3 is TGTGCCAGCAGGGGAGGCTACGAGCAGTACTTC. It translates to CASRGGYEQYF.

The CDR3 here is CASNRSPGISYNEQFF. The DNA for the CDR3 is TGCGCCAGCAATCGGTCCCCAGGTATCTCCTACAATGAGCAGTTCTTC. The V gene is TRBV5-1, the J gene TRBJ2-1; D call uncertain. Germline CDR1 SGHRS, CDR2 YFSETQ. The CDR3 has 16 amino acids. V shed 6 bases and J shed 0 bases, with 16 bases lying between them.

The CDR3 loop reads CASSEGDRGSEQYF. The CDR3 nucleotides read TGTGCCAGCAGTGAAGGGGACAGGGGGAGCGAGCAGTACTTC. The V call is TRBV6-1, the J call TRBJ2-7, with 11 nucleotides matching TRBD1. This CDR3 has 14 amino acids. J gave up 6 bases and V 1 base, and 2 bases lay outside the gene matches. Looked up from germline, CDR1 is MNHNS and CDR2 is SASEGT.

J is TRBJ2-1 and V is TRBV9, with 11 positions matching TRBD2. The CDR3 extends over 17 amino acids. Germline-derived CDR1 and CDR2 are SGDLS and YYNGEE. Trimming took 2 bases from V and 0 from J; bases not matched to a gene: 4. The CDR3 is CASSVISGGASYNEQFF. The DNA for the CDR3 is TGTGCCAGCAGCGTGATTAGCGGGGGGGCCTCCTACAATGAGCAGTTCTTC.

The gene calls are TRBV7-8 and TRBJ1-5, with TRBD1 as a possible D gene (6 bases). Germline values: CDR1 SGHVS, CDR2 FQNEAQ. The CDR3 is 16 amino acids. Deletions cut 5 bases from V and 1 base from J, with 15 bases between. CDR3 coding DNA: TGTGCCAGCAGCCCCGAGGGAAGGGGGAGCAATCAGCCCCAGCATTTT. Translation gives CASSPEGRGSNQPQHF.

The rearrangement uses TRBV7-6 and TRBJ2-5; the match to TRBD1 covers 8 bases. The CDR3 loop spans 16 amino acids. V shed 4 bases, J shed 0 bases, and the junction held 7 bases outside the gene matches. The V gene's germline CDR1 is SGHVS and CDR2 FNYEAQ. The DNA of the CDR3 is TGTGCCAGCAGCTCCAGGACAGGGAACAACCAAGAGACCCAGTACTTC. This translates into CASSSRTGNNQETQYF.

V usage is TRBV5-1 and J usage is TRBJ1-3; 10 nucleotides agree with TRBD1. CDR1 is SGHRS, CDR2 YFSETQ, per germline. J was trimmed by 2 bases and V by 0 bases; bases with no gene match: 2. The CDR3 totals 16 residues. In DNA, the CDR3 is TGCGCCAGCAGCTTGGCTGGGACAGGGGCTGGAAACACCATATATTTT. This codes for CASSLAGTGAGNTIYF.

V usage is TRBV5-1 and J usage is TRBJ1-2; no definite D call. V was shortened by 7 bases and J by 6 bases, with 19 bases between the two germline ends. The CDR3 totals 14 residues. Germline V lookup: CDR1 SGHRS, CDR2 YFSETQ. The CDR3 spells CASRLGSGRDGYTF. CDR3 nucleotides: TGCGCCAGCCGATTGGGAAGTGGCCGGGATGGCTACACCTTC. The complete variable domain, with remaining parts taken from reference TRBV5-1 and TRBJ1-2, reads KAGVTQTPRYLIKTRGQQVTLSCSPISGHRSVSWYQQTPGQGLQFLFEYFSETQRNKGNFPGRFSGRQFSNSRSEMNVSTLELGDSALYLCASRLGSGRDGYTFGSGTRLTVV.

V gene TRBV19 combines with J gene TRBJ1-4; D uncertain. The CDR3 is 14 amino acids. Germline CDR1 is LNHDA and CDR2 is SQIVND (reference sequence). V dropped 5 bases and J dropped 0 bases, with 7 bases sitting between them. CDR3 sequence (DNA): TGTGCCAGTAGTCGGTCGGCAACTAATGAAAAACTGTTTTTT. Amino acid sequence: CASSRSATNEKLFF.

The chain couples TRBV2 to TRBJ1-5, with 8 bases aligning to TRBD1. V lost 6 bases to trimming and J lost 5 bases; unmatched junction nucleotides: 3. Germline V lookup: CDR1 SNHLY, CDR2 FYNNEI. The CDR3 loop spans 13 amino acids. CDR3 nucleotides: TGTGCCAGCAGGACAGGGGAACATCAGCCCCAGCATTTT. This codes for CASRTGEHQPQHF.

V usage is TRBV25-1 and J usage is TRBJ1-2, with a weak D call TRBD1 (6 bases). Germline V gene sequence: CDR1 MGHDK, CDR2 SYGVNS. Trimming removed 6 bases at V and 8 bases at J, with 10 bases between. The CDR3 is 11 amino acids. The CDR3 DNA is TGTGCCAGCAGATTAAGGGGGGGCTACACCTTC. This translates into CASRLRGGYTF.

The chain recombines TRBV2 with TRBJ1-5; a possible D gene is TRBD1 (6 bases). V was cut by 4 bases and J by 4 bases, with 11 bases left in between. From germline, CDR1 is SNHLY and CDR2 FYNNEI. The CDR3 covers 14 residues. In DNA, the CDR3 is TGTGCCAGCAGTGGGTGGACAGTTAATCAGCCCCAGCATTTT. Amino acid sequence: CASSGWTVNQPQHF. The variable domain in full, with the rest retrieved from reference TRBV2 and TRBJ1-5, is EPEVTQTPSHQVTQMGQEVILRCVPISNHLYFYWYRQILGQKVEFLVSFYNNEISEKSEIFDDQFSVERPDGSNFTLKIRSTKLEDSAMYFCASSGWTVNQPQHFGDGTRLSIL.

This rearrangement joins TRBV28 to TRBJ2-7; 10 positions match TRBD1. V gave up 5 bases and J gave up 0 bases; unmatched junction bases: 4. The CDR3 consists of 15 residues. Germline values: CDR1 MDHEN, CDR2 SYDVKM. The CDR3 protein is CASSPRTGGSYEQYF. The CDR3 DNA sequence: TGTGCCAGCAGTCCGAGGACAGGGGGCTCCTACGAGCAGTACTTC.

The chain carries TRBV2 and TRBJ1-1, with a possible D match to TRBD1 (5 bases). Germline loops: CDR1 SNHLY, CDR2 FYNNEI. This CDR3 comprises 14 residues. V lost 0 bases and J lost 1, with 6 bases in between. CDR3 in DNA: TGTGCCAGCAGTGAAGCTACAGGGAACACTGAAGCTTTCTTT. Its translation: CASSEATGNTEAFF.

The chain has TRBV2 and TRBJ2-2, with 10 bases that match TRBD1. Germline trimming cut 6 bases from V and 5 bases from J; bases unmatched to any gene: 6. The CDR3 length is 15 residues. Germline values: CDR1 SNHLY, CDR2 FYNNEI. The CDR3 loop reads CASRSGTGETGELFF. CDR3 bases: TGTGCCAGCAGATCCGGGACAGGGGAGACCGGGGAGCTGTTTTTT.

The chain recombines TRBV7-8 with TRBJ1-1, with TRBD1 identical over 7 bases. The junction had 2 bases not matched to a gene; V was cut back by 1 base and J by 0 bases. The CDR3 loop spans 15 amino acids. Germline assignment: CDR1 SGHVS and CDR2 FQNEAQ. The CDR3 here is CASSLGQGVNTEAFF. DNA for the CDR3: TGTGCCAGCAGCTTAGGACAGGGCGTGAACACTGAAGCTTTCTTT.

The J gene is TRBJ2-1, the V gene TRBV18; 8 bases line up with TRBD2. J lost 8 bases, V lost 3 bases, and 12 bases had no gene match. Per germline, CDR1 KGHSH and CDR2 LQKENI. There are 16 residues in the CDR3. The CDR3 DNA reads TGTGCCAGCTCACCGTCGTCGGCGGGAGGTTGGGATGAGCAGTTCTTC. It codes for CASSPSSAGGWDEQFF.

The rearrangement joins TRBV29-1 to TRBJ2-1, with TRBD2 matching over 12 bases. This CDR3 contains 15 residues. Unmatched junction bases numbered 10, after V lost 4 bases and J lost 9 bases. The germline CDR1 and CDR2 sequences are SQVTM and ANQGSEA. In DNA, the CDR3 is TGCAGCGTTGCCCGGGGGCTAGCGGGAGGGTCTGAGCAGTTCTTC. Translating it yields CSVARGLAGGSEQFF.